This T cell receptor (beta chain) was obtained from a study of blood T cell repertoires in COVID-19. Two negative PCRs, clearance, or symptom resolution had been documented for recovered Cohort 3 donors. The assay was immunoSEQ multiplex PCR, and TCRdb's table has in-frame clones only and misses some. The sample lists some 320,000 clones; around 90% were seen once. Trimming left V 5 bases short and J 2 bases short, with 12 bases between. The CDR3 spans 14 residues. In germline, CDR1 is SEHNR, CDR2 FQNEAQ (reference sequence). The chain joins TRBV7-9 to TRBJ2-5; D is uncertain. This TCR was sampled from a man in his sixties who had recovered from COVID-19. The sample taken for sequencing was PBMCs or T cells enriched from blood (not recorded which). In DNA, the CDR3 is TGTGCCAGCAGCCCGACAAACCAACAAGAGACCCAGTACTTC. Its translation: CASSPTNQQETQYF.